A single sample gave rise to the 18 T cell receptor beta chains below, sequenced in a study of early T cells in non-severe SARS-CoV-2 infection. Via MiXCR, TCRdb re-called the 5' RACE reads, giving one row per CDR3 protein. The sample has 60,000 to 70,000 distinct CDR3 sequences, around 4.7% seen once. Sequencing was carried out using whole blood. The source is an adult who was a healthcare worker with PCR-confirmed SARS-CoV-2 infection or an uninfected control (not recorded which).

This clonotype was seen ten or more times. The CDR3 is CSARDGRTEAFF. CDR3 in DNA: TGCAGTGCTAGGGACGGGAGGACTGAAGCTTTCTTT. The V call is TRBV20-1, the J call TRBJ1-1; no firm D call. Germline lookup yields CDR1 DFQATT and CDR2 SNEGSKA (reference sequence). Trimming took 3 bases from V and 5 from J, leaving 10 bases between them. This CDR3 comprises 12 residues.

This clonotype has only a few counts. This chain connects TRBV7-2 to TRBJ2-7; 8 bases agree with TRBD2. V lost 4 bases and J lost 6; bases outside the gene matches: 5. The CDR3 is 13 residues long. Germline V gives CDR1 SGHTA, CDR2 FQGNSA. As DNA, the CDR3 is TGTGCCAGCAGCTCAGCGGGAGTTGGCGAGCAGTACTTC. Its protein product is CASSSAGVGEQYF.

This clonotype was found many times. DNA of the CDR3: TGTGCCAGCAGCTTAGACTTGCAGGGTTTCTTTGAGCAGTTCTTC. It is translated as CASSLDLQGFFEQFF. The chain combines TRBV7-8 with TRBJ2-1; a possible D gene is TRBD1 (5 bases). The germline V gene encodes CDR1 SGHVS and CDR2 FQNEAQ. Trimming shortened V by 1 base and J by 9 bases, and 16 bases separated the two germline ends. The CDR3 sequence is 15 residues long. Full variable domain (outside the CDR3, taken from reference TRBV7-8 and TRBJ2-1): GAGVSQSPRYKVAKRGQDVALRCDPISGHVSLFWYQQALGQGPEFLTYFQNEAQLDKSGLPSDRFFAERPEGSVSTLKIQRTQQEDSAVYLCASSLDLQGFFEQFFGPGTRLTVL.

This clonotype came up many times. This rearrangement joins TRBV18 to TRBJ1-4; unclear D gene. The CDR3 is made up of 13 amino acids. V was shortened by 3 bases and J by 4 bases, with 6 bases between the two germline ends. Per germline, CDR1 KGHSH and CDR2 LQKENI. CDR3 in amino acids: CASSPDGNEKLFF. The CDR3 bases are TGTGCCAGCTCACCCGACGGTAATGAAAAACTGTTTTTT.

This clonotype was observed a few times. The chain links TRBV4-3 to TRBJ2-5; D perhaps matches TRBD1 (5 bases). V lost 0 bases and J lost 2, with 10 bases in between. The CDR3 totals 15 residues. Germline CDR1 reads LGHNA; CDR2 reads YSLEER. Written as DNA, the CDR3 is TGCGCCAGCAGCCAAGACTTACAGGCGCAAGAGACCCAGTACTTC. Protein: CASSQDLQAQETQYF.

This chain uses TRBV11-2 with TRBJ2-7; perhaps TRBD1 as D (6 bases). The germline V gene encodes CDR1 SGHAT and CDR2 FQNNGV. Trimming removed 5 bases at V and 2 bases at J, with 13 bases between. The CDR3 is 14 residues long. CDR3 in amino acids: CASSPVGAAYEQYF. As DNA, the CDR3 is TGTGCCAGCAGCCCGGTGGGGGCTGCCTACGAGCAGTACTTC.

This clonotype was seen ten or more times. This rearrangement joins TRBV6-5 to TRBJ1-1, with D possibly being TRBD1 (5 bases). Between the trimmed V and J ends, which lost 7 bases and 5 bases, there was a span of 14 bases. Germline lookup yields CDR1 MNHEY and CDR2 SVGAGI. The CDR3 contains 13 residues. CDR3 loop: CASTPGGGTEAFF. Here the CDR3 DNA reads TGTGCCAGCACCCCTGGGGGGGGAACTGAAGCTTTCTTT.

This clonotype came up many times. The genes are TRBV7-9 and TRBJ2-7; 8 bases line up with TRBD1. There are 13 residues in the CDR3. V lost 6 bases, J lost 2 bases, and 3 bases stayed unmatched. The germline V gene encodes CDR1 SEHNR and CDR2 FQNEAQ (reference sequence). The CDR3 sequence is CASRGQEPYEQYF. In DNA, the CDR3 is TGTGCCAGCAGGGGACAGGAGCCCTACGAGCAGTACTTC.

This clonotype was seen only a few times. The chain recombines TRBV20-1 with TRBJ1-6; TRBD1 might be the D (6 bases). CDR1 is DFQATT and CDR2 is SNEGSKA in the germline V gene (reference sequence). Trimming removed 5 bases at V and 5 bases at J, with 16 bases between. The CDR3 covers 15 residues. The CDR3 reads CSARAGARNNSPLHF. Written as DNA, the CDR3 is TGCAGTGCTCGGGCGGGGGCGCGAAATAATTCACCCCTCCACTTT.

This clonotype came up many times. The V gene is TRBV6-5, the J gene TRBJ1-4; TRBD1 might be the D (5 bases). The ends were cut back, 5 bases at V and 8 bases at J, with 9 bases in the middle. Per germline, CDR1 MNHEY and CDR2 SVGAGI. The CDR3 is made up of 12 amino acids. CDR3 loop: CASSPNREKLFF. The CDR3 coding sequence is TGTGCCAGCAGTCCCAACAGGGAAAAACTGTTTTTT.

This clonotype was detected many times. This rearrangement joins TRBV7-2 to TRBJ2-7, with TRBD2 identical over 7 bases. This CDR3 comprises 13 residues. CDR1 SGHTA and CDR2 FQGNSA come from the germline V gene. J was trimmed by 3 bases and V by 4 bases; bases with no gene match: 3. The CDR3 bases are TGTGCCAGCAGCTCGGGGGGATACTACGAGCAGTACTTC. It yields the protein CASSSGGYYEQYF.

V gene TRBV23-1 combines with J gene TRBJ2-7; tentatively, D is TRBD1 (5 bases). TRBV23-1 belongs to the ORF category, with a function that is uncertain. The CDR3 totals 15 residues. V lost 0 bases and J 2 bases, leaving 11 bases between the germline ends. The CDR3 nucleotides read TGCGCCAGCAGTCAATCGCAGGGTATCGCCTACGAGCAGTACTTC. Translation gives CASSQSQGIAYEQYF.

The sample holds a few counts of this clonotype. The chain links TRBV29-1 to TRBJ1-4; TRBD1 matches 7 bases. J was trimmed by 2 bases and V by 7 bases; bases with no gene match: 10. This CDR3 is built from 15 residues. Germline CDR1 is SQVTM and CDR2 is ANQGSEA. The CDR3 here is CSAIFPGGTNEKLFF. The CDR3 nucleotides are TGCAGCGCCATCTTTCCAGGGGGGACTAATGAAAAACTGTTTTTT.

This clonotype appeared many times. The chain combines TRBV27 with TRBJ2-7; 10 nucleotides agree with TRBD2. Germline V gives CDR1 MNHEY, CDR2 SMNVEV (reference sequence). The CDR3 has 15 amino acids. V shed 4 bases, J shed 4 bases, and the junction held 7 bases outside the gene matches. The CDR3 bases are TGTGCCAGCAGTTACGGGACTAGCGTTGGTTACGAGCAGTACTTC. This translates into CASSYGTSVGYEQYF.

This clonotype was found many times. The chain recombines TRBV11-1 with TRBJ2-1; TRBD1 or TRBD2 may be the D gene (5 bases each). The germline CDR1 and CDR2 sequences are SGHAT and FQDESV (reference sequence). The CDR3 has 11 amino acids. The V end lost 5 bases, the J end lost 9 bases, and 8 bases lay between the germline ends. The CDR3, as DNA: TGTGCCAGCAGCCCTGGGGGTGAGCAGTTCTTC. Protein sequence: CASSPGGEQFF. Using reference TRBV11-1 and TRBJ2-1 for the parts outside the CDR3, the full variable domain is EAEVAQSPRYKITEKSQAVAFWCDPISGHATLYWYRQILGQGPELLVQFQDESVVDDSQLPKDRFSAERLKGVDSTLKIQPAELGDSAMYLCASSPGGEQFFGPGTRLTVL.

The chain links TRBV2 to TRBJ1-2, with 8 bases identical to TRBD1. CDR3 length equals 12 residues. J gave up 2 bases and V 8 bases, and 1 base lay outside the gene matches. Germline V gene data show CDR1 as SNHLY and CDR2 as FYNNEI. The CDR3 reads CASQGANYGYTF. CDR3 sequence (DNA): TGTGCCAGCCAGGGGGCCAACTATGGCTACACCTTC.

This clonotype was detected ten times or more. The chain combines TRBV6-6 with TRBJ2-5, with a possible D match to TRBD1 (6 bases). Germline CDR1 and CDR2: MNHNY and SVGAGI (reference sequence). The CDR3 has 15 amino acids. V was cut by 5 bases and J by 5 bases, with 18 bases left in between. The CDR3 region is CASSASTGFKETQYF. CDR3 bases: TGTGCCAGCAGTGCCTCGACAGGCTTTAAGGAGACCCAGTACTTC.

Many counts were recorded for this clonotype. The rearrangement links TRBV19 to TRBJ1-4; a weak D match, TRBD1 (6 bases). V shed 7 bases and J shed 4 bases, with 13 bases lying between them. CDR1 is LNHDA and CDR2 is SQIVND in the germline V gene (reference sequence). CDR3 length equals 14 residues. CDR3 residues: CASMKTGYNEKLFF. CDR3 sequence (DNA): TGTGCCAGTATGAAGACAGGTTATAATGAAAAACTGTTTTTT. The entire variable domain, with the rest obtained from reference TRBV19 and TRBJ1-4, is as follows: DGGITQSPKYLFRKEGQNVTLSCEQNLNHDAMYWYRQDPGQGLRLIYYSQIVNDFQKGDIAEGYSVSREKKESFPLTVTSAQKNPTAFYLCASMKTGYNEKLFFGSGTQLSVL.